This T cell receptor beta chain came from a study of tumor-infiltrating lymphocytes in primary liver carcinoma. Starting from 500 ng of total RNA, TCR beta cDNA was produced with a primer in the constant region. Slightly modified ARM-PCR served as the procedure for the TCR beta libraries. These libraries came from three rounds of nested multiplex PCR. Researchers ran the first two PCR rounds for approximately 9 cycles each with TRBV1-TRBV30 forward primers and a C-beta reverse primer. MiXCR, applied by TCRdb to the multiplex PCR reads, yields one record per CDR3 protein. In the table there are around 170,000 distinct CDR3 sequences, over 45% of which are singletons. V was pared by 6 bases and J by 0 bases, with 3 bases of the junction left unmatched. Germline lookup yields CDR1 SGHAT and CDR2 FQNNGV. The CDR3 spans 16 residues. General study results and limits: Because of bulk unsorted sampling, CD4+ and CD8+ repertoires were not subjected to comparison.

Concerning this clonotype: What it binds is not known.

The researchers obtained blood RNA from unsorted whole blood and also extracted germline DNA. The chain is built from TRBV11-2 and TRBJ2-5; 14 nucleotides line up with TRBD2. The sequenced sample consisted of peripheral blood. The clonotype comes from a man aged 40-55 years with primary liver carcinoma and hepatitis B virus infection. The CDR3 DNA follows: TGTGCCAGCAGTGTGGGACTAGCGGGAGACCAAGAGACCCAGTACTTC. Protein: CASSVGLAGDQETQYF.